This T cell receptor beta chain was captured by sequencing in a study of cytomegalovirus exposure and HLA in healthy donors. Study results and limitations: Cytomegalovirus-associated status was assigned to 164 TCR beta chains.

The PCR ran on 60 Vbeta and 13 Jbeta primers. The assay was immunoSEQ multiplex PCR, and TCRdb's table has in-frame clones only and misses some. Counted here are 150,000 to 200,000 clones, around 76% occurring once; the ten biggest clones make up roughly 1.9%. Notes on this clone: What it recognizes is unknown.

The sequencing input was PBMCs. The source is a female donor in good health and CMV-seronegative.

Here the CDR3 reads CASSPITRRGGRADTQYF. The CDR3 DNA sequence: TGTGCCAGCAGCCCCATTACCCGAAGGGGTGGACGGGCAGATACGCAGTATTTT. This chain connects TRBV14 to TRBJ2-3; tentatively, D is TRBD1 (5 bases). Germline loops: CDR1 SGHDN, CDR2 FVKESK. V shed 4 bases and J shed 4 bases, with 24 bases lying between them. The CDR3 consists of 18 residues. The whole variable domain, remainder taken from reference TRBV14 and TRBJ2-3, is EAGVTQFPSHSVIEKGQTVTLRCDPISGHDNLYWYRRVMGKEIKFLLHFVKESKQDESGMPNNRFLAERTGGTYSTLKVQPAELEDSGVYFCASSPITRRGGRADTQYFGPGTRLTVL.